This T cell receptor beta chain was identified during a study of blood T cell repertoires in COVID-19. Study background: Donors in the United States, Italy and Spain gave samples during acute or convalescent COVID-19. PBMCs, B-cell-depleted T cells, or T cells were the source of the cDNA or gDNA that made up the material.

Seattle participants joined during active infection and were tracked over time. The germline V and J ends were trimmed by 6 bases and 4 bases, with 8 bases remaining between them. CDR3 length: 12 residues. Germline V CDR1 and CDR2: MNHEY, SMNVEV (reference sequence). Authors' methods: By means of reference gene primer amplification, nucleated cell counts were estimated. Assay: immunoSEQ multiplex PCR; the TCRdb copy retains only in-frame clones and omits some. The V and J calls and clone size were taken over from that table, and D and trimming were inferred from the DNA. In the table there are roughly 480,000 clones, 75% to 90% of which are singletons.

The material sequenced was peripheral blood. This sequence was found in a man between 18 and 35 years old with COVID-19, enrolled during active disease. V usage is TRBV27 and J usage is TRBJ2-3; no clear D gene. The CDR3, as DNA: TGTGCCAGCAGGACACAACCAGATACGCAGTATTTT. As protein: CASRTQPDTQYF.